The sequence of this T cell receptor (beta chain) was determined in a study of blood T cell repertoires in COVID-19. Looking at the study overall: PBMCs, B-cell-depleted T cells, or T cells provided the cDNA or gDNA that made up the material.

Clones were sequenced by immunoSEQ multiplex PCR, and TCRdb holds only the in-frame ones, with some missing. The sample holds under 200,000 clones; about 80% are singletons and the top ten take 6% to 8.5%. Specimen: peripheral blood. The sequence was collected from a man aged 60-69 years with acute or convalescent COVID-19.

The CDR3 sequence: CAISQQGMVLNTGELFF. CDR3 DNA: TGTGCCATCAGTCAACAGGGAATGGTACTTAACACCGGGGAGCTGTTTTTT. V gene TRBV10-3 combines with J gene TRBJ2-2, with a weak D call TRBD1 (6 bases). Germline assignment: CDR1 ENHRY and CDR2 SYGVKD. The CDR3 extends over 17 amino acids. V was cut by 5 bases and J by 2 bases, with 18 bases left in between.